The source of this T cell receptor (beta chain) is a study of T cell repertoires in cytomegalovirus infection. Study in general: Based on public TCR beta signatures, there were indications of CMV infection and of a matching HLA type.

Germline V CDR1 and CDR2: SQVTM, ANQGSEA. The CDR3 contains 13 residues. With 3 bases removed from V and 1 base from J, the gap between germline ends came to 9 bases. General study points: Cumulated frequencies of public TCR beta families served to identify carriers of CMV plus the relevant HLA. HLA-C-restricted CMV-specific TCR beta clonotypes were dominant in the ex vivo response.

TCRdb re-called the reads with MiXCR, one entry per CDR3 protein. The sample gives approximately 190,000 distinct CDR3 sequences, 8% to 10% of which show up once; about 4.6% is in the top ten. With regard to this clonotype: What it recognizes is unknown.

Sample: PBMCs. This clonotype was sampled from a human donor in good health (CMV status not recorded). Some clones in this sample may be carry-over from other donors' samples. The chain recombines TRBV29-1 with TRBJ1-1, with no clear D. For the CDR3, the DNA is TGCAGCGTTGAGCAACAGTCGAACACTGAAGCTTTCTTT. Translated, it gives CSVEQQSNTEAFF.